This is a list of T cell receptor beta chains from one sample in a study of T cell responses to AZD1222 COVID-19 vaccine. Only in-frame clones appear in the TCRdb table, and some are missing; sequencing was by immunoSEQ multiplex PCR. The sample data list about 140,000 clones. The sequenced material came from peripheral blood. These receptors all come from an adult in good health. Both conserved end residues are part of each CDR3. D genes are given only for firm matches.

j_call d_call v_call cdr3_nt cdr3_aa
TRBJ1-3 - TRBV5-1 TGCGCCAGCAGCTTGGACGGCTCTGGAAACACCATATATTTT CASSLDGSGNTIYF
TRBJ1-4 TRBD1 TRBV5-1 TGCGCCAGCAGCTACAAAGCCGGGACAGGGGCTGAAAAACTGTTTTTT CASSYKAGTGAEKLFF
TRBJ2-4 - TRBV3-1/TRBV3-2 TGTGCCAGCAGCCAAGTTGACATTCAGTACTTC CASSQVDIQYF
TRBJ2-7 - TRBV4-1 TGCGCCAGCAGCCAAGAAGGGGGGTACGAGCAGTACTTC CASSQEGGYEQYF
TRBJ2-3 - TRBV28 TGTGCCAGCAGTTTAGGGCTTTCGGGTACCTTCACAGATACGCAGTATTTT CASSLGLSGTFTDTQYF
TRBJ2-5 - TRBV9 TGTGCCAGCAGCGTGGGGATCCTAAGCGAGACCCAGTACTTC CASSVGILSETQYF
TRBJ1-4 - TRBV27 TGTGCCAGCAGTCCCCTGCTTGCGGGACGGGATGAAAAACTGTTTTTT CASSPLLAGRDEKLFF
TRBJ2-1 TRBD2 TRBV9 TGTGCCAGCAGCGCTAGCGGGGGGTTTATATACAATGAGCAGTTCTTC CASSASGGFIYNEQFF
TRBJ2-7 - TRBV29-1 TGCAGCGTTGACAAGGGCCAGGGATCCTACGAGCAGTACTTC CSVDKGQGSYEQYF
TRBJ1-1 - TRBV5-1 TGCGCCAGCAGCTTTTTGGGGGCGAGTACTGAAGCTTTCTTT CASSFLGASTEAFF
TRBJ2-1 TRBD1 TRBV5-1 TGCGCCAGCAGCTTGGTACCCGGGACAGAACATTCCGGCTCCTACAATGAGCAGTTCTTC CASSLVPGTEHSGSYNEQFF
TRBJ1-4 - TRBV5-1 TGCGCCAGCAGCTTGTACACGGGGGGCGAAGAAAAACTGTTTTTT CASSLYTGGEEKLFF
TRBJ1-5 - TRBV4-1 TGCGCCAGCAGCCCGGACAGAGGTCGTAATCAGCCCCAGCATTTT CASSPDRGRNQPQHF
TRBJ2-7 TRBD1 TRBV6-5 TGTGCCAGCAGGATTACTACAGGGGGCCCCTACGAGCAGTACTTC CASRITTGGPYEQYF
TRBJ1-1 TRBD1 TRBV6-1 TGTGCCAGCAGTGAAGACCACAGGGGCAACGTGAACACTGAAGCTTTCTTT CASSEDHRGNVNTEAFF
TRBJ2-1 - TRBV5-1 TGCGCCAGCAGCTTAGCCCGCCCGGCGGAGCAGTTCTTC CASSLARPAEQFF
TRBJ1-6 TRBD1 TRBV6-5 TGTGCCAGCAGTCAGATCGGACAGGGGGTTTCACCCCTCCACTTT CASSQIGQGVSPLHF
TRBJ1-6 TRBD1 TRBV28 TGTGCCAGCAGTTCAGGCGTAGGGGGCAGAGATAATAATTCACCCCTCCACTTT CASSSGVGGRDNNSPLHF
TRBJ2-7 - TRBV10-3 TGTGCCATCAGTGACCCGGGAGAGGTACCCCACGAGCAGTACTTC CAISDPGEVPHEQYF
TRBJ1-6 TRBD1 TRBV28 TGTGCCAGCAGTATCCCCGGGACAGGGAATTCACCCCTCCACTTT CASSIPGTGNSPLHF
TRBJ1-3 - TRBV4-1 TGCGCCAGCAGCCAAGAACCTCTCGGTACGGGGGCTGGAAACACCATATATTTT CASSQEPLGTGAGNTIYF
TRBJ2-3 TRBD2 TRBV20-1 TGCAGTGCTAGTAGGGCTAGCGGGGGGGCCATCACAGATACGCAGTATTTT CSASRASGGAITDTQYF
TRBJ2-3 - TRBV29-1 TGCAGCGTTGAAGGCGGGACACCCAGCACAGATACGCAGTATTTT CSVEGGTPSTDTQYF
TRBJ2-6 - TRBV18 TGTGCCAGCTCACCACGAACAGGGGAGGCTGGGGCCAACGTCCTGACTTTC CASSPRTGEAGANVLTF
TRBJ2-1 TRBD2 TRBV29-1 TGCAGCGTCGACATAGCGGGGGGACACAATGAGCAGTTCTTC CSVDIAGGHNEQFF
TRBJ1-4 - TRBV30 TGTGCCTGGGGTATTGATTCTAATGAAAAACTGTTTTTT CAWGIDSNEKLFF
TRBJ1-2 - TRBV6-5 TGTGCCAGCAGCATGACAGAAAACTATGGCTACACCTTC CASSMTENYGYTF
TRBJ2-2 TRBD1 TRBV7-9 TGTGCCAGCAGCCGCCGGGACAGGGGGTATTCCGGGGAGCTGTTTTTT CASSRRDRGYSGELFF